This T cell receptor (beta chain) comes out of a study of siplizumab effects on memory and regulatory T cells. In three donor pairs, unstimulated naive, memory, effector memory and TEMRA subsets were sequenced. In this sample, this clone turned up a few times. Its antigen remains unknown. The data were produced by immunoSEQ multiplex PCR, yet TCRdb's version contains in-frame clones alone and is incomplete. The sample has 37,000 or so clones; 70% to 90% are singletons. The CDR3 runs 14 residues. V shed 7 bases and J 0 bases; nucleotides not matched to a gene: 5. Germline lookup yields CDR1 ENHRY and CDR2 SYGVKD. Points from the study as a whole: Memory cells seemed less diverse than naive T cells, which seemed major alloresponse contributors.

Sequencing was done on a sample of naive CD4+ T cells sorted from blood. This TCR derives from a human donor in good health. The V and J genes are TRBV10-3 and TRBJ1-1; 7 nucleotides agree with TRBD1. The CDR3 reads CAINTGELNTEAFF. The CDR3 DNA is TGTGCCATCAATACAGGGGAGTTGAACACTGAAGCTTTCTTT.